This entry features one T cell receptor (beta chain) sequence. Sequencing libraries for TCR beta were prepared with iRepertoire HTBI primers and Arm-PCR of CDR3 regions. In TCRdb, the multiplex PCR reads were re-called with MiXCR into one record per CDR3 protein. The sample records 400,000 to 450,000 distinct CDR3 sequences, 16% being singletons. V lost 6 bases and J 0 bases, leaving 11 bases between the germline ends. The CDR3 runs 14 residues. Looked up from germline, CDR1 is MNHEY and CDR2 is SMNVEV (reference sequence). This sample is part of a study of regulatory T cells in long-lasting Graves disease. At the level of the study: Graves' patients (newly diagnosed) had been on antithyroid drugs under 3 months.

The time point is: newly diagnosed GD, antithyroid drugs for less than 3 months. RNA from PBMCs was the source of the TCR library. The source of the patients was an endocrinology department in Xi'an, China. These data were also reused for a study on T cells in Graves' hyperthyroidism and ophthalmopathy. This second study notes: In the analysis, a 13 V-J model separated ophthalmopathy from stable hyperthyroidism.

This sequence was found in a woman between 25 and 40 years old with Graves disease. Sequenced here: peripheral blood mononuclear cells (PBMCs), sampled at new diagnosis, from a patient treated with antithyroid drugs. This chain connects TRBV27 to TRBJ1-1; D ambiguous. As DNA, the CDR3 is TGTGCCAGCAGGAGATTAGACTTGAACACTGAAGCTTTCTTT. As protein: CASRRLDLNTEAFF.